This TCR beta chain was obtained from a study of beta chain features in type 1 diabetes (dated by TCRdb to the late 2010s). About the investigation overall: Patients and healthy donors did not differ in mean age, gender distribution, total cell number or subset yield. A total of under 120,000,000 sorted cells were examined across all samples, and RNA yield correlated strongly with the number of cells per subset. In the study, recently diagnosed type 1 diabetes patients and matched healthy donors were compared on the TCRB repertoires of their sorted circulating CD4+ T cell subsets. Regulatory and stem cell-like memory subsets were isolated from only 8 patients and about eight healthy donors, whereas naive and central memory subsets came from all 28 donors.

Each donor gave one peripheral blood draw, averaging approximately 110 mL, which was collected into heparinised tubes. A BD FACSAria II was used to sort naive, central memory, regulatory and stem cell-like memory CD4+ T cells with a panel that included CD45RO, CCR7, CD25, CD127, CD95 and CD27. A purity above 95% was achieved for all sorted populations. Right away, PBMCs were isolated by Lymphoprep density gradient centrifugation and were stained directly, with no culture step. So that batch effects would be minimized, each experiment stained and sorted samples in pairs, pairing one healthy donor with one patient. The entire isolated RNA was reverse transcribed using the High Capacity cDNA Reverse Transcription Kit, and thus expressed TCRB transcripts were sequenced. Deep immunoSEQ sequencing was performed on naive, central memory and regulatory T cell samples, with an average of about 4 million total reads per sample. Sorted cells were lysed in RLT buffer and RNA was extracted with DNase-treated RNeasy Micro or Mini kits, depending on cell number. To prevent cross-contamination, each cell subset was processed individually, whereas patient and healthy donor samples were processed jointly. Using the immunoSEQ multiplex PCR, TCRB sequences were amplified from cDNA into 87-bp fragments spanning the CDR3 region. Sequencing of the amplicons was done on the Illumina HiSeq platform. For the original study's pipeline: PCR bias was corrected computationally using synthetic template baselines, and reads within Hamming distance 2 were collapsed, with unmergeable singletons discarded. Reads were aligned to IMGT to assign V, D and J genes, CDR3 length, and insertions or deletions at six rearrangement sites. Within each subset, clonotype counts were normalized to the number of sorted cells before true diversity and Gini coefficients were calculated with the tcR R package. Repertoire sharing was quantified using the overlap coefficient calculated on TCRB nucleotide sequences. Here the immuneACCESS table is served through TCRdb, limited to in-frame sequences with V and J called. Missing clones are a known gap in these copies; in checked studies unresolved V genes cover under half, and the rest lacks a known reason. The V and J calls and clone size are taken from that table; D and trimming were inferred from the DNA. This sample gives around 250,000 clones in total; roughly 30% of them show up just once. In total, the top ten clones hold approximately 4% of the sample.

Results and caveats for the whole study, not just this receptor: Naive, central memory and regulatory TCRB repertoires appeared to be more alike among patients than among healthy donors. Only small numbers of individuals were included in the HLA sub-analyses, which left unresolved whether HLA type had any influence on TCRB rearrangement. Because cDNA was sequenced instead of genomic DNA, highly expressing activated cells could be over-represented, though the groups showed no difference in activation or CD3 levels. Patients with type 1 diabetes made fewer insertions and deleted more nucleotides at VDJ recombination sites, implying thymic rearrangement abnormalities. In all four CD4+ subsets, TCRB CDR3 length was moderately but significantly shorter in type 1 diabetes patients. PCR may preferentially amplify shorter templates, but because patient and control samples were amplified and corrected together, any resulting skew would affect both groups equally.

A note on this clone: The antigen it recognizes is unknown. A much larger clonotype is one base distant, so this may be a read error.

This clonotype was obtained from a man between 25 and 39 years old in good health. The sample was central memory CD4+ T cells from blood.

This receptor carries the CDR3 CASRAREGVSFSYNEQFF. The bases are TGTGCCAGCAGAGCTCGGGAGGGGGTCTCCTTCTCCTACAATGAGCAGTTCTTC. The sequence is built from TRBV2 and TRBJ2-1, with 8 bases matching TRBD2. CDR1 and CDR2, looked up from the germline V gene, are SNHLY and FYNNEI. Spanning cysteine to phenylalanine, the CDR3 consists of 18 amino acids. Only CDR3 DNA remains: 54 bases, in frame from the first base. Ends trimmed: V by 6 bases, J by 0 bases; bases unmatched to a gene: 13.